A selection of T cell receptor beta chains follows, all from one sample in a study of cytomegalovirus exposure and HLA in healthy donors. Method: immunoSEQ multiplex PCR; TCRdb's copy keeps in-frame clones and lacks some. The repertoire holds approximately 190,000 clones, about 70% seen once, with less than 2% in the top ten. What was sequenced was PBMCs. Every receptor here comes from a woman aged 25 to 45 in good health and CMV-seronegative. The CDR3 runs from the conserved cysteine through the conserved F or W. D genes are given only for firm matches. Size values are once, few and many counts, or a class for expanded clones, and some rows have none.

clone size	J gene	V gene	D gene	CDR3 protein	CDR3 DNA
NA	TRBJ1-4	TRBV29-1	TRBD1	CSVEDPEDRSNEKLFF	TGCAGCGTTGAAGATCCGGAGGACAGGAGTAATGAAAAACTGTTTTTT
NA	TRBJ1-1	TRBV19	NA	CASSSPGDPEAFF	TGTGCCAGTAGTAGTCCAGGGGACCCTGAAGCTTTCTTT
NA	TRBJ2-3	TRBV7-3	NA	CASRSAPNREGNLYF	TGTGCCAGCCGCTCGGCCCCCAACAGGGAGGGTAATCTGTATTTT
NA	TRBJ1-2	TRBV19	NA	CASSIGGSNYGYTF	TGTGCCAGTAGTATCGGCGGATCTAACTATGGCTACACCTTC
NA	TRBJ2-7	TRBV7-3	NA	CASSLQSGEIDEQYF	TGTGCCAGCAGCTTACAGTCAGGGGAGATTGACGAGCAGTACTTC
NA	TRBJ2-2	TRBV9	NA	CASSVGLLTGELFF	TGTGCCAGCAGCGTAGGACTACTAACCGGGGAGCTGTTTTTT
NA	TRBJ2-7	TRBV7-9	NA	CASSTGFLYEQYF	TGTGCCAGCAGCACAGGGTTTCTCTACGAGCAGTACTTC
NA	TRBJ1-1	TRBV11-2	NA	CASRPIGGINTEAFF	TGTGCCAGCAGGCCAATTGGAGGAATTAACACTGAAGCTTTCTTT
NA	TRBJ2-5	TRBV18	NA	CASSPTGETQYF	TGTGCCAGCTCACCAACGGGGGAGACCCAGTACTTC
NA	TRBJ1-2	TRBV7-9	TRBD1	CASSLEAPGGGYTF	TGTGCCAGCAGCTTAGAGGCGCCAGGGGGTGGCTACACCTTC
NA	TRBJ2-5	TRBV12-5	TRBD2	CASGLGGRLAGEYQETQYF	TGTGCTAGTGGTTTGGGGGGGAGGCTAGCGGGGGAGTACCAAGAGACCCAGTACTTC
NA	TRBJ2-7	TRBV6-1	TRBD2	CASSVAGAYEQYF	TGTGCCAGCTCGGTAGCGGGAGCTTACGAGCAGTACTTC
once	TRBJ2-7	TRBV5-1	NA	CASSQDSYEQYF	TGCGCCAGCAGCCAGGACAGTTACGAGCAGTACTTC
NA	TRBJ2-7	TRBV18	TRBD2	CASSSTSGSYEQYF	TGTGCCAGCTCATCGACTAGCGGATCCTACGAGCAGTACTTC
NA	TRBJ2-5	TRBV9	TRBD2	CASSVATSGGQETQYF	TGTGCCAGCAGCGTAGCAACTAGCGGGGGCCAAGAGACCCAGTACTTC
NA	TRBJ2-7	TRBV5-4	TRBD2	CASSSTGRPGSYEQYF	TGTGCCAGCAGCTCGACCGGGAGGCCGGGCTCCTACGAGCAGTACTTC
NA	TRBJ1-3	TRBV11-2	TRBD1	CASRATGAADTIYF	TGTGCCAGCAGGGCAACAGGGGCGGCGGATACCATATATTTT
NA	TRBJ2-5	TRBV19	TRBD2	CASTPRRGRLAGGEETQYF	TGTGCCAGTACCCCCCGCCGGGGACGACTAGCGGGGGGGGAAGAGACCCAGTACTTC
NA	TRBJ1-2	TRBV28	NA	CASTVGGFDYGYTF	TGTGCCAGCACCGTGGGGGGGTTTGACTATGGCTACACCTTC
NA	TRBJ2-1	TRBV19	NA	CASRGLITNEQFF	TGTGCCAGTAGGGGACTGATAACGAATGAGCAGTTCTTC